This TCR beta chain was sequenced during a study of shared clonotypes between healthy human individuals. About the study: Per-donor plates numbered three CD4 naive, three CD4 memory, two CD8 naive and one CD8 memory.

The CDR3 length is 12 residues. V lost 1 base to trimming and J lost 6 bases, with 7 bases between them. Germline V gives CDR1 LNHNV, CDR2 YYDKDF (reference sequence). CD8 cells regarded as naive lacked CD45RO, were positively chosen for CCR7, and omitted terminally differentiated effector memory CD45RA+ cells. Repertoires were generated with immunoSEQ multiplex PCR, while TCRdb's copy carries only in-frame clones and drops some. The sample holds about 2.1 million clones; approximately 94% are singletons and the top ten take 1.5% to 2%. Study results and limitations: Only blood underwent sampling, and tissue repertoires likely differ. Shared across four donors were roughly 5.3% of the naive CD4 clonotypes. As a rule, naive subsets had a larger estimated richness than memory subsets.

In regard to this clone: What it binds is unknown.

Specimen: naive CD8+ T cells from PBMCs. This receptor was obtained from a man younger than 35 in good health. Some clones in this sample may be carry-over from other donors' samples. The chain combines TRBV15 with TRBJ2-7; D uncertain. CDR3 DNA sequence: TGTGCCACCAGCAGAGTAGGCCTCGAGCAGTACTTC. Translating gives CATSRVGLEQYF. The whole variable domain, filled in from reference TRBV15 and TRBJ2-7, reads DAMVIQNPRYQVTQFGKPVTLSCSQTLNHNVMYWYQQKSSQAPKLLFHYYDKDFNNEADTPDNFQSRRPNTSFCFLDIRSPGLGDTAMYLCATSRVGLEQYFGPGTRLTVT.